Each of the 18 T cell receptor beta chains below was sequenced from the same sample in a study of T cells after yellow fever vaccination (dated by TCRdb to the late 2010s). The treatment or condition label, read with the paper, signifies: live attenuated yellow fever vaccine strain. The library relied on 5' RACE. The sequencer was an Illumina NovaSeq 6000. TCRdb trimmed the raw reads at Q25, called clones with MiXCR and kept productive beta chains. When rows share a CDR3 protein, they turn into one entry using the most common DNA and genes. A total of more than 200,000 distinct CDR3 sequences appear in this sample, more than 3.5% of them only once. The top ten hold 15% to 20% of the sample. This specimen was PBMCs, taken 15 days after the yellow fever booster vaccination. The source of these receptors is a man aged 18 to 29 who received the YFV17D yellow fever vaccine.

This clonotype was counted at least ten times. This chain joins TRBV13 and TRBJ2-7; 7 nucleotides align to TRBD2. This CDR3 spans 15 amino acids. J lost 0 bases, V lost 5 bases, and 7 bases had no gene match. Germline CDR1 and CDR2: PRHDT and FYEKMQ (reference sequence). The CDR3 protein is CASSPTGGSSYEQYF. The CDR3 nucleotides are TGTGCCAGCAGCCCGACCGGGGGGAGCTCCTACGAGCAGTACTTC.

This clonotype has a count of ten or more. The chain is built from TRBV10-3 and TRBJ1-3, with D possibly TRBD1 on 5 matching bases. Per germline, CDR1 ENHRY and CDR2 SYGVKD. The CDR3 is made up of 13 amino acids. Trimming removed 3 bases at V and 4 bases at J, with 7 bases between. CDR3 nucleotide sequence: TGTGCCATCAGTGACAGGGACGGAAACACCATATATTTT. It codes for CAISDRDGNTIYF.

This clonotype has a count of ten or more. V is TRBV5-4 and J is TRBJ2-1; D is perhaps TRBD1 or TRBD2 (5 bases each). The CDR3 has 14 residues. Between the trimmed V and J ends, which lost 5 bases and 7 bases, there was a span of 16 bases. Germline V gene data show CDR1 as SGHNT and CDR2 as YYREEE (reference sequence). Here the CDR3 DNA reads TGTGCCAGCAGATGGGGACCGGGTGTTAATGAGCAGTTCTTC. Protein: CASRWGPGVNEQFF.

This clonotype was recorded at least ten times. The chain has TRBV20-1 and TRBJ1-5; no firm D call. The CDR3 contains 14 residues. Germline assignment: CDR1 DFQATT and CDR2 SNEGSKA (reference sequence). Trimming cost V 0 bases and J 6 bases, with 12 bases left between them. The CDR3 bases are TGCAGTGCTAGAGATAACCGGGGTGGTCAGCCCCAGCATTTT. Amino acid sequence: CSARDNRGGQPQHF.

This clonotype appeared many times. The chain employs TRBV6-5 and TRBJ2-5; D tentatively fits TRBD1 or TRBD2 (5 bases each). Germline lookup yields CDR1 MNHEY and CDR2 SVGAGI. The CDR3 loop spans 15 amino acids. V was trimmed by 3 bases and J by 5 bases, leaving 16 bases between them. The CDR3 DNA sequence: TGTGCCAGCAGTTATCGGGACGGCCTTTTTGAGACCCAGTACTTC. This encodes CASSYRDGLFETQYF.

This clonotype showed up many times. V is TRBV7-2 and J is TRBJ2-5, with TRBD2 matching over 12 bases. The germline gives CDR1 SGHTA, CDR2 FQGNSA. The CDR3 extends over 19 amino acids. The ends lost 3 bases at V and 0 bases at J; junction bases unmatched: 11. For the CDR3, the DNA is TGTGCCAGCAGCTTTGCCGCGACTAGCGGGGGCTGGTACCAAGAGACCCAGTACTTC. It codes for CASSFAATSGGWYQETQYF. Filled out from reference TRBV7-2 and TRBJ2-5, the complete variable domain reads GAGVSQSPSNKVTEKGKDVELRCDPISGHTALYWYRQSLGQGLEFLIYFQGNSAPDKSGLPSDRFSAERTGGSVSTLTIQRTQQEDSAVYLCASSFAATSGGWYQETQYFGPGTRLLVL.

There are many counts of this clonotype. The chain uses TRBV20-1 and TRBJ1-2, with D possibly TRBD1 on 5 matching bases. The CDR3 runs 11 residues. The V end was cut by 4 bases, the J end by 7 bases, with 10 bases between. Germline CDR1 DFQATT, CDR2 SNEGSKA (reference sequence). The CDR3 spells CSATGPGGYTF. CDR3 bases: TGCAGTGCTACAGGGCCCGGTGGCTACACCTTC.

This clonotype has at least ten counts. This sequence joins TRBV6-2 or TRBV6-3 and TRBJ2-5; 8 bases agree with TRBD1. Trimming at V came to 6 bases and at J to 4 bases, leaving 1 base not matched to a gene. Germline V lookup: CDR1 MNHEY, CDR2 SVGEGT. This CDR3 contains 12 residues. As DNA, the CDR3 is TGTGCCAGCAGCGGGACAGGAGAGACCCAGTACTTC. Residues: CASSGTGETQYF.

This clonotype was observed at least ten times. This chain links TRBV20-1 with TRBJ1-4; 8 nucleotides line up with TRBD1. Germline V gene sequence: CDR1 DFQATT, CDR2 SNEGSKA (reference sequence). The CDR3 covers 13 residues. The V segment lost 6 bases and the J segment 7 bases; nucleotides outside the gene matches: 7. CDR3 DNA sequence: TGCAGTGCCAGACCAGGGGGCTTTGAAAAACTGTTTTTT. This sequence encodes CSARPGGFEKLFF.

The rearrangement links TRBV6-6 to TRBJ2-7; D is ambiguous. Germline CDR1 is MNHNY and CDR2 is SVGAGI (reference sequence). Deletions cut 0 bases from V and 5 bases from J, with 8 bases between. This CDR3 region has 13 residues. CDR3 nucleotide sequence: TGTGCCAGCAGTTACTCGAGGACCCACGAGCAGTACGTC. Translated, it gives CASSYSRTHEQYV.

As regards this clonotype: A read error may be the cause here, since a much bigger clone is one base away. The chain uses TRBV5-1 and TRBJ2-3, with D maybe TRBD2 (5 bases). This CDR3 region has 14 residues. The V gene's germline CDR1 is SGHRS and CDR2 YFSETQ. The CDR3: CASSIGSSRDTQYF. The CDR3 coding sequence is TGCGCCAGCAGCATCGGGTCTAGCAGAGATACGCAGTATTTT.

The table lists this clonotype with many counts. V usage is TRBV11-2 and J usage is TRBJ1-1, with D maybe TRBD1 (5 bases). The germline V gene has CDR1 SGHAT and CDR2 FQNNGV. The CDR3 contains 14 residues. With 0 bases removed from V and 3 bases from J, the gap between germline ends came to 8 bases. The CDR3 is CASSLEGLHTEAFF. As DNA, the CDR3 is TGTGCCAGCAGCTTAGAGGGGCTGCACACTGAAGCTTTCTTT.

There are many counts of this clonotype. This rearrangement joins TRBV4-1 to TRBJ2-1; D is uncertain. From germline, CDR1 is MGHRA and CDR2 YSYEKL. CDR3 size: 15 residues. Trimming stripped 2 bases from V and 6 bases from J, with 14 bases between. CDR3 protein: CASSQPTARTNEQFF. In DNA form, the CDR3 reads TGCGCCAGCAGCCAACCAACGGCGAGGACCAATGAGCAGTTCTTC.

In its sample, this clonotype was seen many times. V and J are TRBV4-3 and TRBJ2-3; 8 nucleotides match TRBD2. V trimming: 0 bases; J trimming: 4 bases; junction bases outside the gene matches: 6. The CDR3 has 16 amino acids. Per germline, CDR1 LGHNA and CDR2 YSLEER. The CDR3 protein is CASSQDDRGGSDTQYF. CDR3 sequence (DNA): TGCGCCAGCAGCCAAGACGATCGGGGGGGGTCAGATACGCAGTATTTT.

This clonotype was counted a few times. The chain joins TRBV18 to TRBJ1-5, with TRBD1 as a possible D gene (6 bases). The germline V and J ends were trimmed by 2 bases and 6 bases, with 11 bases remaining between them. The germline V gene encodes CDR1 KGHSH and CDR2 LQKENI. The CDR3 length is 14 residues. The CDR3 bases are TGTGCCAGCTCACCATTAGAGGGGGGTCAGCCCCAGCATTTT. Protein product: CASSPLEGGQPQHF.

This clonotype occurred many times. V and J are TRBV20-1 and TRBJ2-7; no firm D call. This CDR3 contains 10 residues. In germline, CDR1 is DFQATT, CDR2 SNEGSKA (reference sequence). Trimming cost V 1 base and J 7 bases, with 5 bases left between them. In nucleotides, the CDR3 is TGCAGTGCTAGAGCCTTGGAGCAGTACTTC. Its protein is CSARALEQYF.

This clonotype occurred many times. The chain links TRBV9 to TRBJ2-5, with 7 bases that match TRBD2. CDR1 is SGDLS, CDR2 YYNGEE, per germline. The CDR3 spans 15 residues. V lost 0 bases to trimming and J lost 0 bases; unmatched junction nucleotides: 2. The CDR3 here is CASSVEAGHQETQYF. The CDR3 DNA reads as TGTGCCAGCAGCGTAGAAGCGGGGCACCAAGAGACCCAGTACTTC.

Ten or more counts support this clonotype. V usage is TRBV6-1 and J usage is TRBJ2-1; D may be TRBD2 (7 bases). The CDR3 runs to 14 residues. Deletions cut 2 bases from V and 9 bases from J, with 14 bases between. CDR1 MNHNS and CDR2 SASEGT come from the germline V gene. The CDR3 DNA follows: TGTGCCAGCAGTGAAAGGGGGGGAAGAAGTGAGCAGTTCTTC. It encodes CASSERGGRSEQFF.